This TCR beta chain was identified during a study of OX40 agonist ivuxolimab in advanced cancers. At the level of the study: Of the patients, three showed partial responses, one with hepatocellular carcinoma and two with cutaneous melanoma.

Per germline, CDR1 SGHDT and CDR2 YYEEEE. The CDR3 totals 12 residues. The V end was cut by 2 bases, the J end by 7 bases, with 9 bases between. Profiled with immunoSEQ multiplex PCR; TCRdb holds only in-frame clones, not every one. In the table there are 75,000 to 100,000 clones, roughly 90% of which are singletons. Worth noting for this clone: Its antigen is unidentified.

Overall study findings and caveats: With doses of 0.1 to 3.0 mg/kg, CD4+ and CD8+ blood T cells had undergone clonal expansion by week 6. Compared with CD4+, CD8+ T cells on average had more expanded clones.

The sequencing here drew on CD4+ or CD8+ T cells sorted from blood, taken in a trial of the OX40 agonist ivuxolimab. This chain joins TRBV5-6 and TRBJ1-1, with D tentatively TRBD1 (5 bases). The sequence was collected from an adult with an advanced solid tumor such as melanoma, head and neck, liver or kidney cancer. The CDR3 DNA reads TGTGCCAGCAGCTTACTGGGGGGTGAAGCTTTCTTT. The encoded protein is CASSLLGGEAFF.